The clone carrying this TCR beta chain came up many times. The antigen remains unidentified. In TCRdb, the 5' RACE reads were re-called with MiXCR into one record per CDR3 protein. The table lists under 650,000 distinct CDR3 sequences, roughly 18% of them singletons. The sample belongs to a study of T-cell memory formation after mild COVID-19. Across the whole study: Largely, the TCR clusters proved donor specific.

V gave up 8 bases and J gave up 4 bases; unmatched junction bases: 2. The length of the CDR3 is 13 residues. CDR1 and CDR2 (germline): MNHEY, SVGAGI. General study results and limits: Cross-reactive memory apparently joined, as some responding clones appeared in pre-infection memory. SARS-CoV-2 specificity of second-wave clones peaking day 37 was unconfirmed.

Material: PBMCs or a T cell subset sorted from them (not recorded which). This clonotype was sampled from an adult woman who had mild COVID-19 (a few samples of this study predate the infection). Cell type and time point are not known. The chain recombines TRBV6-5 with TRBJ2-1, with 10 bases fitting TRBD1. The chain's CDR3 is CASRGQGYNEQFF. The CDR3 DNA reads as TGTGCCAGCCGGGGACAGGGGTACAATGAGCAGTTCTTC.